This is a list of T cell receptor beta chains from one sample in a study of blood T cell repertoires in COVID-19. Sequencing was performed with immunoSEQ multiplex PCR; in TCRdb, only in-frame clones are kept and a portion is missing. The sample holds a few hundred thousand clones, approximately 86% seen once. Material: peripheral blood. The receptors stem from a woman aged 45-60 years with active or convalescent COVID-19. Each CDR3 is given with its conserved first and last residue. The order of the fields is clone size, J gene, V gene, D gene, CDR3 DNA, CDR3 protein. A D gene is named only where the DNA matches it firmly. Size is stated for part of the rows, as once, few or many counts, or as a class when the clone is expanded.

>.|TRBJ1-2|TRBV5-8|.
TGTGCCAGCAGCTCGCAGACTCGGTCGGGAGGCTACACCTTC
CASSSQTRSGGYTF
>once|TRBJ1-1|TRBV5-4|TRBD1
TGTGCCAGCAGCCGCGGACAGGCGTACACTGAAGCTTTCTTT
CASSRGQAYTEAFF
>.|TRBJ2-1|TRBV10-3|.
TGTGCCATCGGGACTTCGGCCTTTTCAATTGAGCAGTTCTTC
CAIGTSAFSIEQFF
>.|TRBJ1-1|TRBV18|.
TGTGCCAGCTCACCATGGGGGGGGGACGTGAACACTGAAGCTTTCTTT
CASSPWGGDVNTEAFF
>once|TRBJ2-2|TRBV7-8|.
TGTGCCAGCAGCTTCGGTAGCGTGGGCACCGGGGAGCTGTTTTTT
CASSFGSVGTGELFF
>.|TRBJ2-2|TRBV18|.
TGTGCCAGCTCGCCTCAGGCTAACAGGAACACCGGGGAGCTGTTTTTT
CASSPQANRNTGELFF
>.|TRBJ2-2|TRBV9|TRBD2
TGTGCCAGCGGACGCACGACTAGCGGGAGGAACACCGGGGAGCTGTTTTTT
CASGRTTSGRNTGELFF
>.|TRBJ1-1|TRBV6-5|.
TGTGCCAGCAGTTATAGTCGGGGCACTGAAGCTTTCTTT
CASSYSRGTEAFF
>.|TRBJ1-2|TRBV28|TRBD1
TGTGCCAGCAGTCTCGGACAGGGGAACTATGGCTACACCTTC
CASSLGQGNYGYTF
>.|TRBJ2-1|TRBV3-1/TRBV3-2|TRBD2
TGTGCCAGCAGCCCCGCCCTCGGAGCGGGAGAATACAATGAGCAGTTCTTC
CASSPALGAGEYNEQFF
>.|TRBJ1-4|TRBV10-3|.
TGTGCCATCAGTGGGTCTCAGAGGGATGAAAAACTGTTTTTT
CAISGSQRDEKLFF
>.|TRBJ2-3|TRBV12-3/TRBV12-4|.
TGTGCCAGCAGCTACACAGATACGCAGTATTTT
CASSYTDTQYF
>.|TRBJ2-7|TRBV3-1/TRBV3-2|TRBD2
TGTGCCAGCAGCCAAGTCCAGCGGGAGGGTCGGCAGTACTTC
CASSQVQREGRQYF
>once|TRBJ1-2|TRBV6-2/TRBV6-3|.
TGTGCCAGCAGCTCCTACATCCCCTCAGGGTCTGGCTACACCTTC
CASSSYIPSGSGYTF
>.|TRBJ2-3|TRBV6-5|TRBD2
TGTGCCAGCCGGAGGCAGGGACTAGGTACGCAGTATTTT
CASRRQGLGTQYF
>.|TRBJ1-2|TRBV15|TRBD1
TGTGCCACCAGCAGAGGTTTAGGGCCCAGGGGGCGCGACTATGGCTACACCTTC
CATSRGLGPRGRDYGYTF
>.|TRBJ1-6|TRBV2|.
TGTGCCAGTAACCTACGTGGGGGGAGGGATTCACCCCTCCACTTT
CASNLRGGRDSPLHF
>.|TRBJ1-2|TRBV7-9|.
TGTGCCAGCAGCTTAGGGGACATGCGGGGCTACACCTTC
CASSLGDMRGYTF
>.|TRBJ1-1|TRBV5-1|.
TGCGCCAGCAGCTTGGTACAGGGCAGGAACACTGAAGCTTTCTTT
CASSLVQGRNTEAFF
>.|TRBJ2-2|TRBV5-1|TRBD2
TGCGCCAGCATCTTTCTAGCGGGAGTCTCCGGGGAGCTGTTTTTT
CASIFLAGVSGELFF
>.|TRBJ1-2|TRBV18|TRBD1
TGTGCCAGCTCACCACGGACAGGGGGCGGCTACACCTTC
CASSPRTGGGYTF
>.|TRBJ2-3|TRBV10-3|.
TGTGCCATCAGTGAGTCTAGCTCTTCGAGCACAGATACGCAGTATTTT
CAISESSSSSTDTQYF
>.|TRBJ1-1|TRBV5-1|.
TGCGCCAGCAGCTTGATCAGGAACACTGAAGCTTTCTTT
CASSLIRNTEAFF
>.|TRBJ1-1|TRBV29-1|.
TGCAGCGTTGCCCACAGGGCGAACACTGAAGCTTTCTTT
CSVAHRANTEAFF
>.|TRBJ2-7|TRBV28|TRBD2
TGTGCCAGCAGTTTAACGGGAGGGCCGGCATACGAGCAGTACTTC
CASSLTGGPAYEQYF
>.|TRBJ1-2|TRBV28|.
TGTGCCGCGGACAGTAGTAAGTCCGGCTACACCTTC
CAADSSKSGYTF